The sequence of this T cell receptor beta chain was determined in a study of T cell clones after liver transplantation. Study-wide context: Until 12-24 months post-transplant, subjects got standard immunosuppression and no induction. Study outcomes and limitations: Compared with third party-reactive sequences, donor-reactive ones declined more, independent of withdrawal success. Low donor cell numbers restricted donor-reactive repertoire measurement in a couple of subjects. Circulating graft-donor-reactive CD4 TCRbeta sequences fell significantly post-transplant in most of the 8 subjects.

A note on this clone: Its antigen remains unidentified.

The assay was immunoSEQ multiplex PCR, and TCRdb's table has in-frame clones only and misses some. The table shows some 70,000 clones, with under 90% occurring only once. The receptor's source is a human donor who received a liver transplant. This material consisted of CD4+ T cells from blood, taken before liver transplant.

The CDR3 coding sequence is TGTGCCAGCAGTTTAGGGGGGGACGCAACTAATGAAAAACTGTTTTTT. Protein sequence: CASSLGGDATNEKLFF. This chain uses TRBV28 with TRBJ1-4; D may be TRBD1 (5 bases). Germline V gene sequence: CDR1 MDHEN, CDR2 SYDVKM. The CDR3 totals 16 residues. Trimming left V 2 bases short and J 0 bases short, with 10 bases between.